Below, 17 T cell receptor beta chains from the same sample are listed, as sequenced in a study of blood T cells in healthy people across ages. The use of a sample-barcoded 5' primer and a J-beta primer mix characterized a second PCR of 7 to 11 cycles. From the 5' RACE reads, TCRdb called clonotypes with MiXCR, one entry per CDR3 protein. The repertoire has roughly 800,000 distinct CDR3 sequences, over 45% of them found once; the top ten carry 22%. Sequences were obtained from blood. The receptor source for this set is a young man in good health.

In its sample, this clonotype was seen a few times. This rearrangement joins TRBV5-1 to TRBJ2-5; maybe TRBD2 (5 bases). The CDR3 is 14 residues long. Germline assignment: CDR1 SGHRS and CDR2 YFSETQ. V was trimmed by 0 bases and J by 5 bases, leaving 11 bases between them. CDR3 sequence: CASSLGTRPETQYF. The CDR3 DNA follows: TGCGCCAGCAGCTTGGGGACTCGTCCGGAGACCCAGTACTTC.

The chain recombines TRBV6-1 with TRBJ2-7, with TRBD1 identical over 11 bases. The germline gives CDR1 MNHNS, CDR2 SASEGT. V lost 3 bases and J lost 6; bases outside the gene matches: 4. This CDR3 has 14 residues. In DNA form, the CDR3 reads TGTGCCAGCAGTGACCTGGGACAGGGGGGCGAGCAGTACTTC. Its protein product is CASSDLGQGGEQYF.

The chain recombines TRBV5-1 with TRBJ2-1; TRBD2 is a possible D gene (6 bases). CDR1 and CDR2 from the germline V gene are SGHRS and YFSETQ. This CDR3 is 15 amino acids long. V was shortened by 3 bases and J by 5 bases, with 15 bases between the two germline ends. The DNA for the CDR3 is TGCGCCAGCAGCTCGGTTGGGAGGAAAAACAATGAGCAGTTCTTC. As protein: CASSSVGRKNNEQFF.

V usage is TRBV6-2 or TRBV6-3 and J usage is TRBJ2-1; 10 nucleotides line up with TRBD2. The CDR3 runs 15 residues. Germline assignment: CDR1 MNHEY and CDR2 SVGEGT. With 6 bases clipped from V and 6 bases from J, the junction kept 8 bases outside the gene matches. The CDR3 sequence is CASRIAGGIVNEQFF. CDR3 in DNA: TGTGCCAGCAGAATAGCGGGAGGAATCGTCAATGAGCAGTTCTTC.

The chain has TRBV4-2 and TRBJ2-1; 10 bases align to TRBD2. TRBJ2-7 matches the DNA end more closely, so the J call is doubtful. Per germline, CDR1 LGHNA and CDR2 YNFKEQ. CDR3 length equals 17 residues. The CDR3 DNA reads as TGTGCCAGCAGCCCCAACCTACCGGGACTAGCGAACAATGAGCAGTACTTC. Translating it yields CASSPNLPGLANNEQYF.

On this clonotype itself: The junction shows a germline mismatch at one end, possibly a read error. The chain carries TRBV7-7 and TRBJ2-2; possible D gene TRBD1, 6 bases. Germline V CDR1 and CDR2: SSHAT, FNYEAQ (reference sequence). The CDR3 length is 17 residues. In DNA form, the CDR3 reads TGTGCTAGCAGCTCGTACGCCGGGACATCCAATTACGGGGAGCTGTTTTTT. This sequence encodes CASSSYAGTSNYGELFF.

The chain has TRBV28 and TRBJ2-5; 7 nucleotides line up with TRBD1. Germline V gene data show CDR1 as MDHEN and CDR2 as SYDVKM. With 4 bases clipped from V and 4 bases from J, the junction kept 6 bases outside the gene matches. The CDR3 is made up of 14 amino acids. The CDR3 nucleotides read TGTGCCAGCAGTTCACAGGGGATAGCAGAGACCCAGTACTTC. The encoded protein is CASSSQGIAETQYF.

The chain combines TRBV18 with TRBJ1-5, with 8 bases lining up with TRBD1. V lost 8 bases and J lost 7; bases outside the gene matches: 7. CDR1 KGHSH and CDR2 LQKENI come from the germline V gene. This CDR3 region has 13 residues. CDR3 in amino acids: CASTPTGEQPQHF. The CDR3 DNA is TGTGCCAGCACTCCGACAGGGGAGCAGCCCCAGCATTTT.

This clonotype was recorded a few times. This chain uses TRBV6-6 with TRBJ2-5, with 11 bases that match TRBD2. With V trimmed by 7 bases and J by 11 bases, 12 bases remained unmatched. The germline V gene has CDR1 MNHNY and CDR2 SVGAGI (reference sequence). This CDR3 is built from 14 residues. The CDR3, as DNA: TGTGCCAGCACCTTTAGCGGGAGGGCCTGGGAGCAGTACTTC. This translates into CASTFSGRAWEQYF.

The chain has TRBV7-2 and TRBJ1-5; TRBD1 matches at 10 bases. The CDR3 sequence is 15 residues long. Germline CDR1 and CDR2: SGHTA and FQGNSA. V lost 5 bases, J lost 6 bases, and 7 bases stayed unmatched. CDR3 nucleotide sequence: TGTGCCAGCAGCCCCGGGACAGGGGAGGGTCAGCCCCAGCATTTT. Translation: CASSPGTGEGQPQHF.

This clonotype appeared a few times. The chain joins TRBV10-3 to TRBJ2-7, with D possibly TRBD1 on 5 matching bases. Germline CDR1 ENHRY, CDR2 SYGVKD. This CDR3 is 15 amino acids long. With 3 bases removed from V and 5 bases from J, the gap between germline ends came to 17 bases. In DNA form, the CDR3 reads TGTGCCATCAGTGAAACAGGAACCCTACTGGACGAGCAGTACTTC. The encoded protein is CAISETGTLLDEQYF.

This chain joins TRBV6-6 and TRBJ1-5, with D unclear. V shed 11 bases and J shed 3 bases, with 26 bases lying between them. CDR3 length: 17 amino acids. Germline CDR1 MNHNY, CDR2 SVGAGI (reference sequence). The CDR3 loop reads CAAEPYSIAGYNQPQHF. CDR3 coding DNA: TGTGCCGCCGAACCTTACTCTATAGCAGGCTACAATCAGCCCCAGCATTTT.

The V and J genes are TRBV3-1 and TRBJ2-7, with TRBD2 matching 7 bases. V was pared by 4 bases and J by 7 bases, with 16 bases of the junction left unmatched. The length of the CDR3 is 16 residues. In germline, CDR1 is LGHDT, CDR2 YNNKEL (reference sequence). CDR3 bases: TGTGCCAGCAGCCCCCGACTAGCAGATTATTACAATGAGCAGTACTTC. Translating gives CASSPRLADYYNEQYF.

This clonotype was counted a few times. V gene TRBV2 combines with J gene TRBJ2-4, with 9 nucleotides matching TRBD2. The J segment lost 13 bases and the V segment lost 5 bases, leaving 15 bases of the junction unmatched. CDR1 and CDR2 from the germline V gene are SNHLY and FYNNEI. The CDR3 covers 15 residues. CDR3 sequence (DNA): TGTGCCAGCAGTCCCTGGCGGGAGGGCCTTCGAGAGCAGTACTTC. Translating gives CASSPWREGLREQYF.

The chain recombines TRBV18 with TRBJ2-7; 9 bases are shared with TRBD1. V dropped 4 bases and J dropped 2; count of bases not matched to a gene: 6. CDR1 is KGHSH, CDR2 LQKENI, per germline. The CDR3 runs 15 residues. Written as DNA, the CDR3 is TGTGCCAGCTCACAGACAGGGGGGAGGCCCTACGAGCAGTACTTC. Translation gives CASSQTGGRPYEQYF.

A few counts support this clonotype. The CDR3 loop reads CAISETQDRGVNEQFF. The CDR3 region has the DNA TGTGCCATCAGTGAGACCCAGGACAGGGGGGTCAATGAGCAGTTCTTC. V and J are TRBV10-3 and TRBJ2-1, with 10 bases that match TRBD1. Trimming took 2 bases from V and 6 from J; bases not matched to a gene: 7. CDR1 and CDR2 (germline): ENHRY, SYGVKD. The CDR3 loop spans 16 amino acids.

This chain connects TRBV20-1 to TRBJ2-4; D call uncertain. The DNA end lines up better with TRBJ2-7; the J call may be wrong. The CDR3 runs to 14 residues. Germline V gives CDR1 DFQATT, CDR2 SNEGSKA (reference sequence). The CDR3 spells CSARADGIAYEQYF. DNA of the CDR3: TGCAGTGCTAGAGCGGACGGAATAGCCTACGAGCAGTACTTC.